The 26 T cell receptor beta chains below were found in one sample sequenced in a study of CD4+ T cells in melanoma. Clones were sequenced by immunoSEQ multiplex PCR, and TCRdb holds only the in-frame ones, with some missing. There are roughly 10,000 clones in the sample; under 65% occur only once, and around 13% lies in the top ten. Sequencing used cells from a culture (not recorded whether cultured in vitro). These TCRs come from a human donor with melanoma.

This clone was counted only a few times. The chain uses TRBV11-2 and TRBJ1-2; D possibly corresponds to TRBD1 (5 bases). Trimming pared 5 bases from V and 5 bases from J, leaving 12 bases between. Germline lookup yields CDR1 SGHAT and CDR2 FQNNGV. CDR3 length equals 13 residues. The CDR3 region is CASSPQAEYGYTF. The CDR3 coding sequence is TGTGCCAGCAGCCCACAGGCGGAGTATGGCTACACCTTC.

This clone was seen a handful of times. The chain recombines TRBV5-1 with TRBJ1-6; D unclear. CDR1 and CDR2 (germline): SGHRS, YFSETQ. Trimming took off 0 bases at V and 5 bases at J, with 3 bases between the two ends. The CDR3 is 13 amino acids. CDR3 protein: CASSLGDNSPLHF. DNA for the CDR3: TGCGCCAGCAGCTTGGGTGATAATTCACCCCTCCACTTT. The variable domain in full, with the rest retrieved from reference TRBV5-1 and TRBJ1-6, is KAGVTQTPRYLIKTRGQQVTLSCSPISGHRSVSWYQQTPGQGLQFLFEYFSETQRNKGNFPGRFSGRQFSNSRSEMNVSTLELGDSALYLCASSLGDNSPLHFGNGTRLTVT.

J is TRBJ1-1 and V is TRBV29-1, with D unclear. Trimming cost V 4 bases and J 7 bases, with 16 bases left between them. The CDR3 runs to 13 residues. Per germline, CDR1 SQVTM and CDR2 ANQGSEA. The CDR3 DNA is TGCAGCGTTGCTCGCCCCCGACTGGGTGAAGCTTTCTTT. Protein sequence: CSVARPRLGEAFF.

This sequence joins TRBV9 and TRBJ2-3; 7 bases line up with TRBD1. Germline-derived CDR1 and CDR2 are SGDLS and YYNGEE. The CDR3 loop spans 15 amino acids. The junction had 7 bases not matched to a gene; V was cut back by 4 bases and J by 2 bases. CDR3 residues: CASSPDRRVTDTQYF. The CDR3 region has the DNA TGTGCCAGCAGCCCGGACAGGCGGGTCACAGATACGCAGTATTTT.

The chain links TRBV6-5 to TRBJ1-6, with D unresolved. Trimming shortened V by 7 bases and J by 1 base, and 8 bases separated the two germline ends. The CDR3 length is 14 residues. The germline V gene has CDR1 MNHEY and CDR2 SVGAGI. CDR3 amino acids: CASKSGSYNSPLHF. CDR3 in DNA: TGTGCCAGCAAATCGGGGTCCTATAATTCACCCCTCCACTTT.

This clone was seen a few times. The chain links TRBV6-5 to TRBJ1-2; D is ambiguous. Trimming removed 2 bases from V and 4 bases from J, with 11 bases in between. CDR3 length equals 14 residues. Per the germline V gene, CDR1 is MNHEY and CDR2 is SVGAGI. In nucleotides, the CDR3 is TGTGCCAGCAGTTACGCGGAGGAGGGCTATGGCTACACCTTC. Amino acids: CASSYAEEGYGYTF.

As regards this clone: The sample carries other DNA sequences with the same CDR3. The rearrangement uses TRBV5-1 and TRBJ1-1; TRBD1 matches 7 bases. Germline lookup yields CDR1 SGHRS and CDR2 YFSETQ. The CDR3 runs to 13 residues. V gave up 3 bases and J gave up 3 bases; unmatched junction bases: 2. The CDR3: CASSSQGDTEAFF. CDR3 sequence (DNA): TGCGCCAGCAGCTCGCAGGGGGACACTGAAGCTTTCTTT.

The chain combines TRBV18 with TRBJ1-1; a weak D match, TRBD1 (5 bases). Trimming removed 2 bases from V and 0 bases from J, with 10 bases in between. The CDR3 is 15 amino acids. Germline CDR1 reads KGHSH; CDR2 reads LQKENI. Here the CDR3 reads CASSPRGAVNTEAFF. The CDR3 DNA reads as TGTGCCAGCTCACCAAGGGGAGCGGTGAACACTGAAGCTTTCTTT.

This chain uses TRBV7-9 with TRBJ2-5; 9 positions match TRBD2. Germline-derived CDR1 and CDR2 are SEHNR and FQNEAQ (reference sequence). The CDR3 contains 13 residues. J gave up 4 bases and V 5 bases, and 2 bases lay outside the gene matches. The CDR3 spells CASSMGLAETQYF. Here the CDR3 DNA reads TGTGCCAGCAGCATGGGACTAGCAGAGACCCAGTACTTC. Full variable domain (missing parts from reference TRBV7-9 and TRBJ2-5): DTGVSQNPRHKITKRGQNVTFRCDPISEHNRLYWYRQTLGQGPEFLTYFQNEAQLEKSRLLSDRFSAERPKGSFSTLEIQRTEQGDSAMYLCASSMGLAETQYFGPGTRLLVL.

This clone was seen more than once but under ten times. This chain uses TRBV2 with TRBJ2-7; D gene ambiguous. Germline assignment: CDR1 SNHLY and CDR2 FYNNEI. Deletions cut 8 bases from V and 2 bases from J, with 13 bases between. The CDR3 spans 13 residues. This CDR3 reads CASVTPLTYEQYF. CDR3 DNA: TGTGCCAGCGTCACCCCGCTGACCTACGAGCAGTACTTC.

The chain employs TRBV7-9 and TRBJ1-1; no clear D gene. With 6 bases removed from V and 3 bases from J, the gap between germline ends came to 5 bases. The CDR3 runs to 11 residues. The germline V gene encodes CDR1 SEHNR and CDR2 FQNEAQ (reference sequence). The CDR3 DNA reads as TGTGCCAGCAGTTCTGACACTGAAGCTTTCTTT. Protein: CASSSDTEAFF.

V and J are TRBV5-1 and TRBJ1-5; D unresolved. V lost 0 bases and J 6 bases, leaving 16 bases between the germline ends. Germline V CDR1 and CDR2: SGHRS, YFSETQ. CDR3 length equals 16 residues. The CDR3 sequence: CASSLVGPPRRQPQHF. Written as DNA, the CDR3 is TGCGCCAGCAGCTTGGTAGGACCCCCACGTCGTCAGCCCCAGCATTTT.

The rearrangement joins TRBV5-1 to TRBJ1-5; D is unclear. The CDR3 has 15 amino acids. Germline CDR1 is SGHRS and CDR2 is YFSETQ. Deletions cut 0 bases from V and 6 bases from J, with 13 bases between. CDR3 DNA sequence: TGCGCCAGCAGCTTGGACGGGGAGAAGGTTCAGCCCCAGCATTTT. Translated: CASSLDGEKVQPQHF.

The chain is built from TRBV19 and TRBJ2-1; perhaps TRBD2 as D (6 bases). CDR3 length: 15 amino acids. The germline V and J ends were trimmed by 2 bases and 7 bases, with 15 bases remaining between them. Germline V gene sequence: CDR1 LNHDA, CDR2 SQIVND (reference sequence). The CDR3 sequence: CASSIRSGLRNEQFF. The CDR3 nucleotides are TGTGCCAGTAGTATACGGAGCGGGCTTCGAAATGAGCAGTTCTTC.

This rearrangement joins TRBV18 to TRBJ2-7; 7 bases are a match to TRBD1. Losses at the gene ends were 5 bases for V and 3 bases for J; bases not matched to a gene: 4. CDR3 length: 13 residues. Germline values: CDR1 KGHSH, CDR2 LQKENI. The CDR3 DNA reads as TGTGCCAGCTCAAATCCAGGGGGCTACGAGCAGTACTTC. Translated, it gives CASSNPGGYEQYF. The variable domain in full, completed from reference TRBV18 and TRBJ2-7, reads NAGVMQNPRHLVRRRGQEARLRCSPMKGHSHVYWYRQLPEEGLKFMVYLQKENIIDESGMPKERFSAEFPKEGPSILRIQQVVRGDSAAYFCASSNPGGYEQYFGPGTRLTVT.

The CDR3 region is CASSLRTGLNEKLFF. CDR3 nucleotide sequence: TGTGCCAGCAGCCTTAGAACAGGGTTGAATGAAAAACTGTTTTTT. The chain employs TRBV9 and TRBJ1-4; TRBD1 might be the D (6 bases). Trimming pared 4 bases from V and 5 bases from J, leaving 15 bases between. Germline loops: CDR1 SGDLS, CDR2 YYNGEE. The length of the CDR3 is 15 residues.

CDR3: CASSLKVSQETQYF. CDR3 DNA sequence: TGCGCCAGCAGCTTGAAAGTCAGTCAAGAGACCCAGTACTTC. The chain couples TRBV5-1 to TRBJ2-5; the D is unclear. Germline CDR1 and CDR2: SGHRS and YFSETQ. The CDR3 is 14 residues long. Deletions cut 1 base from V and 2 bases from J, with 9 bases between.

This clone was counted only a few times. The chain links TRBV10-1 to TRBJ2-7; 8 bases map to TRBD1. The CDR3 loop spans 13 amino acids. The junction had 6 bases not matched to a gene; V was cut back by 5 bases and J by 6 bases. Germline V gene sequence: CDR1 WNHNN, CDR2 SYGVQD (reference sequence). This CDR3 reads CASSRTGLGEQYF. The CDR3 nucleotides are TGCGCCAGCAGTAGGACAGGGTTAGGCGAGCAGTACTTC.

V gene TRBV9 combines with J gene TRBJ2-3; no definite D call. The CDR3 sequence is 14 residues long. Germline V lookup: CDR1 SGDLS, CDR2 YYNGEE. V was shortened by 0 bases and J by 1 base, with 6 bases between the two germline ends. The CDR3 is CASSVVPGTDTQYF. CDR3 DNA sequence: TGTGCCAGCAGCGTAGTTCCGGGCACAGATACGCAGTATTTT. The full variable domain, with the rest looked up from reference TRBV9 and TRBJ2-3, is DSGVTQTPKHLITATGQRVTLRCSPRSGDLSVYWYQQSLDQGLQFLIQYYNGEERAKGNILERFSAQQFPDLHSELNLSSLELGDSALYFCASSVVPGTDTQYFGPGTRLTVL.

This clone was seen only a few times. The chain has TRBV25-1 and TRBJ1-2; 8 nucleotides align to TRBD1. The CDR3 is 14 residues long. Germline-derived CDR1 and CDR2 are MGHDK and SYGVNS. J gave up 2 bases and V 5 bases, and 4 bases lay outside the gene matches. CDR3 residues: CASSRTGLNYGYTF. The DNA for the CDR3 is TGTGCCAGCAGTCGGACAGGGTTAAACTATGGCTACACCTTC.

The chain links TRBV7-2 to TRBJ2-3; D ambiguous. The CDR3 loop spans 16 amino acids. The V end was cut by 2 bases, the J end by 8 bases, with 20 bases between. CDR1 is SGHTA and CDR2 is FQGNSA in the germline V gene. Here the CDR3 reads CASSLTRDVGLGTQYF. The CDR3 bases are TGTGCCAGCAGCTTAACGCGCGACGTCGGATTGGGTACGCAGTATTTT.

V usage is TRBV5-1 and J usage is TRBJ2-1; TRBD1 matches at 8 bases. Germline CDR1 and CDR2: SGHRS and YFSETQ. The CDR3 contains 15 residues. The V gene end was trimmed by 4 bases and the J gene end by 3 bases; junction bases not matched to a gene: 6. CDR3 sequence reads: CASSTTGAGYNEQFF. The CDR3 DNA sequence: TGCGCCAGCAGCACGACAGGGGCGGGCTACAATGAGCAGTTCTTC. The full variable domain, its missing parts supplied by reference TRBV5-1 and TRBJ2-1, is KAGVTQTPRYLIKTRGQQVTLSCSPISGHRSVSWYQQTPGQGLQFLFEYFSETQRNKGNFPGRFSGRQFSNSRSEMNVSTLELGDSALYLCASSTTGAGYNEQFFGPGTRLTVL.

V and J are TRBV6-5 and TRBJ1-2; possible D gene TRBD1, 5 bases. This CDR3 contains 13 residues. The V end lost 4 bases, the J end lost 3 bases, and 9 bases lay between the germline ends. CDR1 is MNHEY, CDR2 SVGAGI, per germline. CDR3 sequence: CASSLQDYYGYTF. In DNA, the CDR3 is TGTGCCAGCAGTTTACAGGATTACTATGGCTACACCTTC.

The CDR3 reads CASSYLRAGAEAFF. The CDR3 DNA is TGTGCCAGCAGTTACCTTCGGGCCGGTGCTGAAGCTTTCTTT. The genes are TRBV6-5 and TRBJ1-1; D remains unclear. Trimming pared 2 bases from V and 6 bases from J, leaving 13 bases between. The CDR3 contains 14 residues. Germline CDR1 MNHEY, CDR2 SVGAGI.

The gene calls are TRBV11-2 and TRBJ2-5, with 8 positions matching TRBD1. The better agreement between TRBJ2-7 and the DNA end casts doubt on the J call. The CDR3 consists of 15 residues. Germline V lookup: CDR1 SGHAT, CDR2 FQNNGV. CDR3 sequence (DNA): TGTGCCAGCAGCTTATACAGGGGGAACTTTCCCGAGCAGTACTTC. It translates to CASSLYRGNFPEQYF.

The V call is TRBV7-9, the J call TRBJ2-3; D is ambiguous. The CDR3 has 13 amino acids. V shed 2 bases and J shed 6 bases, with 9 bases lying between them. The germline CDR1 and CDR2 sequences are SEHNR and FQNEAQ (reference sequence). The DNA for the CDR3 is TGTGCCAGCAGCTTATCTTCCGGTGATACGCAGTATTTT. Encoded protein: CASSLSSGDTQYF.